Listed below are T cell receptor beta chains from one sample, sequenced in a study of identical twins. From the 5' RACE reads, TCRdb called clonotypes with MiXCR, one entry per CDR3 protein. The table includes a few hundred thousand distinct CDR3 sequences, less than 9% detected once. This sample also appeared in a second study, on yellow fever vaccine responses in identical twins.

Sample: memory (CD45RO+) T cells sorted from blood. These receptors were collected from a woman between 18 and 30 years old in good health. The CDR3 runs from the conserved cysteine through the conserved F or W. D genes are given only for firm matches. Size is stated for part of the rows, as once, few or many counts, or as a class when the clone is expanded.

j_call d_call clone_size v_call cdr3_nt cdr3_aa
TRBJ2-2 - few TRBV29-1 TGCAGCGTTGAATTAACCCACTCCTCGACCGGGGAGCTGTTTTTT CSVELTHSSTGELFF
TRBJ2-2 TRBD1 many TRBV6-1 TGTGCCAGCAGTGTACAGACAGGGGTCGGGGAGCTGTTTTTT CASSVQTGVGELFF
TRBJ1-1 - many TRBV10-3 TGTGCCATCAGTGAAAGTAAGGGATTGTTCACTGAAGCTTTCTTT CAISESKGLFTEAFF
TRBJ2-2 TRBD1 - TRBV19 TGTGCCAGTATGAACAGGGGGACGAACACCGGGGAGCTGTTTTTT CASMNRGTNTGELFF
TRBJ2-7 - - TRBV6-1 TGTGCCAGCACAGAAGCAACCGGGACCTACGAGCAGTACTTC CASTEATGTYEQYF
TRBJ2-7 - many TRBV5-1 TGCGCCAGCAGCTTGAGTACGGGGCGCTACGAGCAGTACTTC CASSLSTGRYEQYF
TRBJ2-2 TRBD2 many TRBV4-1 TGCGCCAGCAGCCTGAGCGGGGGGCCCTGGACCGGGGAGCTGTTTTTT CASSLSGGPWTGELFF
TRBJ2-7 - - TRBV25-1 TGTGCCAGCAGTGAATACGGTCTGGAGCGCCACAATCTCTACGAGCAGTACTTC CASSEYGLERHNLYEQYF
TRBJ2-1 TRBD2 many TRBV6-2/TRBV6-3 TGTGCCAGCAGTCCCCAAGAAAGGGGACTAGCGGGGGGGAGGACCTACAATGAGCAGTTCTTC CASSPQERGLAGGRTYNEQFF
TRBJ2-5 - - TRBV29-1 TGCAGCGGGAGCCTTGGCGGAGAGACCCAGTACTTC CSGSLGGETQYF
TRBJ2-1 TRBD1 few TRBV5-1 TGCGCCAGCAGCTTGGACAGGGGTCAGGGCAACGGGATCTACAATGAGCAGTTCTTC CASSLDRGQGNGIYNEQFF
TRBJ2-7 TRBD1 - TRBV2 TGTGCCAGCAGTACGCAGGGGGCTGGGTACGAGCAGTACTTC CASSTQGAGYEQYF
TRBJ2-3 - few TRBV9 TGTGCCAGCAGCGCAAAGGGCCGGGCAGATACGCAGTATTTT CASSAKGRADTQYF
TRBJ2-1 TRBD2 many TRBV5-1 TGCGCCAGCAGCTTGGCGACTAGCGGGGGTGTGCCCTACAATGAGCAGTTCTTC CASSLATSGGVPYNEQFF
TRBJ2-7 - few TRBV5-1 TGCGCCAGCAGTTCAGGGGCCTCCTACGAGCAGTACTTC CASSSGASYEQYF
TRBJ2-1 - - TRBV12-3/TRBV12-4 TGTGCCAGCAGTCTTAAGGTAGAGCATGAGCAGTTCTTC CASSLKVEHEQFF
TRBJ2-5 - once TRBV3-1 TGTGCCACCGAGAGTAGGGGAAAGACCCAGTACTTC CATESRGKTQYF
TRBJ2-5 - many TRBV5-1 TGCGCCAGCACCACTCGGGGGGACAGGCCTCAAGAGACCCAGTACTTC CASTTRGDRPQETQYF
TRBJ2-2 - many TRBV18 TGTGCCAGCTCCGGGGGAACCGGGGAGCTGTTTTTT CASSGGTGELFF
TRBJ2-7 - - TRBV15 TGTGCCACCAGCCCCACGGCGGGACCTCCGGGGGAGCAGTACTTC CATSPTAGPPGEQYF
TRBJ2-2 - many TRBV5-1 TGCGCCAGCAGCTCAAAACAGAGCAACACCGGGGAGCTGTTTTTT CASSSKQSNTGELFF
TRBJ1-3 TRBD1 many TRBV29-1 TGCAGCGTTCGCGGGACAGCCGGAAACACCATATATTTT CSVRGTAGNTIYF
TRBJ2-6 - many TRBV20-1 TGCAGTGCTCCAGATATCTCTGGGGCCAACGTCCTGACTTTC CSAPDISGANVLTF
TRBJ2-3 - many TRBV5-1 TGCGCCAGCAGCTTGGTCGGCAGCACAGATACGCAGTATTTT CASSLVGSTDTQYF
TRBJ2-7 TRBD2 few TRBV10-2 TGCGCCAGCAGTCTGAGAGCGGGAGCAGGCTACGAGCAGTACTTC CASSLRAGAGYEQYF
TRBJ2-3 - many TRBV7-2 TGTGCCAGCAGCTTGGTGGGCGGGGCAGATACGCAGTATTTT CASSLVGGADTQYF
TRBJ2-2 - - TRBV24-1 TGTGCCACCAGAGCCCTGGCCATCGGGGAGCTGTTTTTT CATRALAIGELFF
TRBJ2-7 TRBD1 many TRBV20-1 TGCAGTGCTAGTCGGGACAGGGAACCCTACGAGCAGTACTTC CSASRDREPYEQYF
TRBJ1-5 - many TRBV12-3/TRBV12-4 TGTGCCAGCAGTTCACAGGGAGACAGTCAGCCCCAGCATTTT CASSSQGDSQPQHF